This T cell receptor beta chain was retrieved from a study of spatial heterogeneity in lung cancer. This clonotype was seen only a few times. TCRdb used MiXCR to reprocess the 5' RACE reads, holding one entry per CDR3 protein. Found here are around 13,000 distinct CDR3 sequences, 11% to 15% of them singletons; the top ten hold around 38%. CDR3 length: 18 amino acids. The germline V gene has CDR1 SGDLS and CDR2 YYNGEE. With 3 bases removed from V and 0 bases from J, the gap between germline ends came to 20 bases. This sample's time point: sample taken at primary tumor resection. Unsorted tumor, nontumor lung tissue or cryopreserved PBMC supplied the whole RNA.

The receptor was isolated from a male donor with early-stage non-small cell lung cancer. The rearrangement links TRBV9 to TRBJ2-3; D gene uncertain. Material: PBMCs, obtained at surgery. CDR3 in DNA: TGTGCCAGCAGCGCCCCCGGGCCTCACGAAGCTAGCACAGATACGCAGTATTTT. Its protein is CASSAPGPHEASTDTQYF.